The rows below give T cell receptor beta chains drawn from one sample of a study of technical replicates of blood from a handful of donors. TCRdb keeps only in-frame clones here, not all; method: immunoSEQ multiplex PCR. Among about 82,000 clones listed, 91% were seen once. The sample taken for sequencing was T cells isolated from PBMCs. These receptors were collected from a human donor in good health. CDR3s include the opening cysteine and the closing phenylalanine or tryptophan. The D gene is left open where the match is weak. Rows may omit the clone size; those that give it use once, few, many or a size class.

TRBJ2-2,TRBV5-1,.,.,CASSFRVSGELFF,TGCGCCAGCAGCTTCAGGGTCTCCGGGGAGCTGTTTTTT
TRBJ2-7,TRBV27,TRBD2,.,CASTSGTYEQYF,TGTGCCAGCACAAGCGGGACCTACGAGCAGTACTTC
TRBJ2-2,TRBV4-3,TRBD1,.,CASSQEAQGVPGELFF,TGCGCCAGCAGCCAAGAAGCACAGGGGGTTCCCGGGGAGCTGTTTTTT
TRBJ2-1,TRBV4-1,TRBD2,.,CASSRGPGGESYNEQFF,TGCGCCAGCAGCCGGGGGCCCGGGGGGGAGTCCTACAATGAGCAGTTCTTC
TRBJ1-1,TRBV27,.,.,CASSSGQQNTEAFF,TGTGCCAGCAGTTCTGGACAACAAAACACTGAAGCTTTCTTT
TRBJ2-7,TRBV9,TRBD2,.,CASSLRLAGDDEQYF,TGTGCCAGCAGCCTCCGACTAGCGGGAGACGACGAGCAGTACTTC
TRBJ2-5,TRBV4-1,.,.,CASSQDWGGALETQYF,TGCGCCAGCAGCCAAGATTGGGGGGGGGCCCTAGAGACCCAGTACTTC
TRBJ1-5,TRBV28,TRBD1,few,CATRWTGGFQPQHF,TGTGCCACCAGATGGACAGGGGGCTTTCAGCCCCAGCATTTT
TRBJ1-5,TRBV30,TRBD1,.,CAWSGQPDQPQHF,TGTGCCTGGTCGGGACAGCCAGATCAGCCCCAGCATTTT
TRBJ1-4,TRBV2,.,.,CASSEEHEKLFF,TGTGCCAGCAGTGAAGAGCATGAAAAACTGTTTTTT
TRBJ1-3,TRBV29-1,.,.,CSVVEMGNTIYF,TGCAGCGTTGTCGAGATGGGAAACACCATATATTTT
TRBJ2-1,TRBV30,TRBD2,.,CAWKLAGFNEQFF,TGTGCCTGGAAACTAGCGGGATTCAATGAGCAGTTCTTC
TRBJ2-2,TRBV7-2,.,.,CASSRDWNTGELFF,TGTGCCAGCAGCCGGGACTGGAACACCGGGGAGCTGTTTTTT
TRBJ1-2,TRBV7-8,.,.,CASSLEVVLEDYGYTF,TGTGCCAGCAGCTTAGAAGTCGTCCTGGAGGACTATGGCTACACCTTC
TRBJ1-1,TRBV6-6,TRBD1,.,CASSTGTESAEAFF,TGTGCCAGCAGTACCGGGACAGAGAGCGCTGAAGCTTTCTTT
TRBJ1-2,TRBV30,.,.,CAWNVPLFPSSGYTF,TGTGCCTGGAACGTGCCCCTATTCCCGAGTTCCGGCTACACCTTC
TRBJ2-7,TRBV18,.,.,CASSPPTVYEQYF,TGTGCCAGCTCACCACCAACAGTCTACGAGCAGTACTTC
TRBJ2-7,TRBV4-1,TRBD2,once,CASSQLAGALYEQYF,TGCGCCAGCAGCCAGCTAGCGGGTGCCCTTTACGAGCAGTACTTC
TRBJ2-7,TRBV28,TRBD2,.,CASTLETSGPREQYF,TGTGCCAGCACCCTCGAGACTAGCGGTCCACGGGAGCAGTACTTC
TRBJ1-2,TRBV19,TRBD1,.,CASNPGQGDYGYTF,TGTGCCAGTAATCCGGGACAGGGGGACTATGGCTACACCTTC
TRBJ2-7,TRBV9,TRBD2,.,CASSVTGVAGGEQYF,TGTGCCAGCAGCGTAACGGGGGTGGCGGGAGGCGAGCAGTACTTC
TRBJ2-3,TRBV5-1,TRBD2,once,CASSPAGPSGADTQYF,TGCGCCAGCAGCCCAGCTGGCCCTAGCGGGGCAGATACGCAGTATTTT
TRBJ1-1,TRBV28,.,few,CASSSTSWAFF,TGTGCCAGCAGTTCTACTTCGTGGGCTTTCTTT
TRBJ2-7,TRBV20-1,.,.,CSARAVNEQYF,TGCAGTGCTAGAGCAGTCAACGAGCAGTACTTC
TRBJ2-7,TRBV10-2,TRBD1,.,CASSGQGPYEQYF,TGCGCCAGCAGTGGACAGGGACCCTACGAGCAGTACTTC
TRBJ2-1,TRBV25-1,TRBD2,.,CASSGGLAGYNEQFF,TGTGCCAGCAGTGGCGGACTAGCGGGATATAATGAGCAGTTCTTC
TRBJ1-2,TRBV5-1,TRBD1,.,CASSGDSQNLPYYGYTF,TGCGCCAGCAGCGGGGACAGCCAAAACCTACCCTACTATGGCTACACCTTC
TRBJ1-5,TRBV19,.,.,CASSLVDSARQPQHF,TGTGCCAGTAGTCTAGTAGACAGCGCGCGTCAGCCCCAGCATTTT
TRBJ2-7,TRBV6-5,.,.,CASSTYRDKPHEQYF,TGTGCCAGCAGTACTTACCGGGACAAACCCCACGAGCAGTACTTC
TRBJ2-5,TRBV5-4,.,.,CASSLNTDAGTQYF,TGTGCCAGCAGCTTGAACACGGATGCAGGGACCCAGTACTTC
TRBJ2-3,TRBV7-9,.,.,CASSLGGPTDTQYF,TGTGCCAGCAGCTTAGGTGGGCCTACAGATACGCAGTATTTT
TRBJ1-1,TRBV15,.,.,CATSREPRTEAFF,TGTGCCACCAGCAGAGAACCCCGGACTGAAGCTTTCTTT
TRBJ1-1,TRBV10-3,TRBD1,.,CAISEFIGQGNTEAFF,TGTGCCATCAGTGAGTTCATAGGACAGGGGAACACTGAAGCTTTCTTT
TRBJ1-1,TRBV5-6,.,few,CASSFLRLGARLPFF,TGTGCCAGCAGCTTCCTACGCTTGGGGGCGCGTCTACCTTTCTTT
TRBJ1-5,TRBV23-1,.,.,CASSQRSGNQPQHF,TGCGCCAGCAGTCAACGGTCGGGGAATCAGCCCCAGCATTTT
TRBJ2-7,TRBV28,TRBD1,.,CASSPPGQGSEQYF,TGTGCCAGCAGTCCCCCGGGACAGGGAAGCGAGCAGTACTTC
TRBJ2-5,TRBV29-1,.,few,CSVDHPLAWETQYF,TGCAGCGTCGACCACCCCCTAGCGTGGGAGACCCAGTACTTC
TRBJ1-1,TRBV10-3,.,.,CAISSDGAGEAFF,TGTGCCATCAGTTCAGACGGCGCGGGTGAAGCTTTCTTT
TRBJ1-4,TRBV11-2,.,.,CASSRTVGSEKLFF,TGTGCCAGCAGCCGGACAGTTGGATCTGAAAAACTGTTTTTT
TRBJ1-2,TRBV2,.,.,CASSDGGQGFYGYTF,TGTGCCAGCAGTGACGGGGGGCAGGGGTTTTATGGCTACACCTTC
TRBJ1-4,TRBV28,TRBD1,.,CASSFRDRGEKLFF,TGTGCCAGCAGTTTCCGGGACAGGGGTGAAAAACTGTTTTTT
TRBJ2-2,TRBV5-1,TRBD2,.,CASSGRGWDTGELFF,TGCGCCAGCAGCGGGAGGGGATGGGACACCGGGGAGCTGTTTTTT
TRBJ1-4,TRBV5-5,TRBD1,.,CASSSLRDRDEKLFF,TGTGCCAGCAGCTCCCTCCGGGACAGAGACGAAAAACTGTTTTTT
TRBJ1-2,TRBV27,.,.,CASSFRRSGGYTF,TGTGCCAGCAGTTTTCGGAGGTCGGGGGGCTACACCTTC
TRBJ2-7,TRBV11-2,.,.,CASSLISAGWEQYF,TGTGCCAGCAGCTTAATCTCTGCGGGGTGGGAGCAGTACTTC
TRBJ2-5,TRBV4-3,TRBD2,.,CASSQESGIGWETQYF,TGCGCCAGCAGCCAAGAAAGCGGGATAGGGTGGGAGACCCAGTACTTC
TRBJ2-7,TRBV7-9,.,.,CASSSSTDLETYEQYF,TGTGCCAGCAGCTCGAGCACAGACCTCGAGACCTACGAGCAGTACTTC
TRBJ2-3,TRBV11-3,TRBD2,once,CASSPLAGYTQYF,TGTGCCAGCAGCCCACTAGCGGGGTATACGCAGTATTTT
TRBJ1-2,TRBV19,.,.,CASSIDREHLYGYTF,TGTGCCAGTAGTATAGATCGTGAACACCTCTATGGCTACACCTTC
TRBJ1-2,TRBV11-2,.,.,CASSLTPQDYGYTF,TGTGCCAGCAGCTTAACGCCACAGGACTATGGCTACACCTTC
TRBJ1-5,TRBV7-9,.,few,CASSPGTGHQPQHF,TGTGCCAGCAGCCCAGGAACAGGTCATCAGCCCCAGCATTTT
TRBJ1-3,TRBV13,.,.,CASSLRGSGNTIYF,TGTGCCAGCAGCTTACGAGGGTCTGGAAACACCATATATTTT
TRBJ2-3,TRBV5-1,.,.,CASSFTSSSGTDTQYF,TGCGCCAGCAGCTTCACGTCTAGTAGCGGAACAGATACGCAGTATTTT
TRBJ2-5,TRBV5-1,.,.,CASSWQHNNQETQYF,TGCGCCAGCAGCTGGCAACACAACAACCAAGAGACCCAGTACTTC
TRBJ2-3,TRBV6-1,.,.,CASSEALGREGDTQYF,TGTGCCAGCAGTGAAGCGCTGGGGCGGGAAGGAGATACGCAGTATTTT
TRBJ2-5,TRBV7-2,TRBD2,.,CASSLTLAGGRETQYF,TGTGCCAGCAGCTTAACCCTAGCGGGAGGACGTGAGACCCAGTACTTC
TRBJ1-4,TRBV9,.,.,CASSVSGTNEKLFF,TGTGCCAGCAGCGTATCGGGAACTAATGAAAAACTGTTTTTT
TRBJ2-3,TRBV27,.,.,CASSSPRFADTQYF,TGTGCCAGCAGTTCGCCTAGATTCGCAGATACGCAGTATTTT
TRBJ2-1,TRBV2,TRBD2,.,CASSEVVGTRWFF,TGTGCCAGCAGTGAAGTTGTCGGGACTAGATGGTTCTTC
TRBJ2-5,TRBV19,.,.,CASSIDQVQETQYF,TGTGCCAGTAGTATAGATCAGGTCCAAGAGACCCAGTACTTC